The next 8 T cell receptor beta chains were all read from a single sample in a study of CD8 T cells in ankylosing spondylitis. TCRdb independently ran MiXCR on the 5' RACE reads; one entry per CDR3 protein. The sample carries roughly 180,000 distinct CDR3 sequences, just over 9.5% recorded once. The specimen sequenced was blood, either unsorted or a sorted T cell fraction (not recorded which). Receptors were obtained from a female donor with ankylosing spondylitis or in good health (not recorded which).

The sample holds a few counts of this clonotype. The chain uses TRBV4-3 and TRBJ2-1; 11 bases line up with TRBD2. Trimming took 0 bases from V and 7 from J; bases not matched to a gene: 5. Germline V gene sequence: CDR1 LGHNA, CDR2 YSLEER. The CDR3 has 16 amino acids. CDR3 sequence: CASSQDYTSGSNEQFF. CDR3 bases: TGCGCCAGCAGCCAAGATTATACTAGCGGGAGTAATGAGCAGTTCTTC.

This clonotype was observed many times. This chain uses TRBV29-1 with TRBJ2-1; D might be TRBD1 or TRBD2, each matching 5 bases. The V and J ends lost 7 bases and 0 bases respectively, with 10 bases between them. The CDR3 totals 13 residues. The germline V gene has CDR1 SQVTM and CDR2 ANQGSEA. The CDR3 is CSAGGGSYNEQFF. CDR3 DNA sequence: TGCAGCGCTGGGGGTGGCTCCTACAATGAGCAGTTCTTC.

The V and J genes are TRBV27 and TRBJ2-7; D is possibly TRBD2 (5 bases). Germline CDR1 is MNHEY and CDR2 is SMNVEV (reference sequence). With 6 bases removed from V and 2 bases from J, the gap between germline ends came to 11 bases. This CDR3 contains 13 residues. The CDR3 bases are TGTGCCAGCAGCATAGGACTTCCCTACGAGCAGTACTTC. Encoded protein: CASSIGLPYEQYF.

This clonotype was observed many times. The rearrangement uses TRBV6-6 and TRBJ2-7; D unresolved. The germline CDR1 and CDR2 sequences are MNHNY and SVGAGI (reference sequence). The CDR3 contains 13 residues. V was trimmed by 1 base and J by 3 bases, leaving 7 bases between them. The CDR3 region is CASSYYPDYEQYF. The DNA for the CDR3 is TGTGCCAGCAGTTACTATCCCGACTACGAGCAGTACTTC.

This clonotype was counted between two and nine times. The V gene is TRBV7-9, the J gene TRBJ2-1; possibly TRBD1 or TRBD2 for D (5 bases each). The CDR3 covers 13 residues. V was cut by 9 bases and J by 8 bases, with 17 bases left in between. The germline gives CDR1 SEHNR, CDR2 FQNEAQ (reference sequence). The CDR3 loop reads CASFWLGVHEQFF. The CDR3 DNA sequence: TGTGCCAGTTTCTGGCTGGGGGTGCATGAGCAGTTCTTC. The whole variable domain, remainder taken from reference TRBV7-9 and TRBJ2-1, is DTGVSQNPRHKITKRGQNVTFRCDPISEHNRLYWYRQTLGQGPEFLTYFQNEAQLEKSRLLSDRFSAERPKGSFSTLEIQRTEQGDSAMYLCASFWLGVHEQFFGPGTRLTVL.

In this sample, this clonotype turned up a few times. The rearrangement links TRBV30 to TRBJ2-2; TRBD2 aligns across 8 bases. V lost 5 bases, J lost 4 bases, and 12 bases stayed unmatched. This CDR3 contains 16 residues. The germline V gene has CDR1 GTSNPN and CDR2 SVGIG (reference sequence). The CDR3 sequence: CAWSRGASGRTGELFF. CDR3 nucleotide sequence: TGTGCCTGGTCTCGGGGGGCTAGCGGGCGCACCGGGGAGCTGTTTTTT.

This chain connects TRBV24-1 to TRBJ2-2; TRBD1 might be the D (6 bases). Germline CDR1 KGHDR, CDR2 SFDVKD. The CDR3 is 16 amino acids. V gave up 4 bases and J gave up 4 bases, with 15 bases separating them. CDR3 DNA sequence: TGTGCCACCAGTGAGGGCAGGGGCCTCACCACCGGGGAGCTGTTTTTT. Amino acid sequence: CATSEGRGLTTGELFF.

The J gene is TRBJ2-1, the V gene TRBV30; D is perhaps TRBD1 or TRBD2 (6 bases each). V lost 4 bases and J 1 base, leaving 23 bases between the germline ends. The CDR3 loop spans 18 amino acids. CDR1 is GTSNPN, CDR2 SVGIG, per germline (reference sequence). The CDR3 DNA reads TGTGCCTGGAACGGCCCTCCACCGGGGGACACTTCCTACAATGAGCAGTTCTTC. This translates into CAWNGPPPGDTSYNEQFF.